This T cell receptor beta chain appears in the sequencing data of a study of cytomegalovirus exposure and HLA in healthy donors. Study findings and constraints: The classifier reportedly diagnosed cytomegalovirus status with high sensitivity and specificity. Around 160 TCR beta chains were listed as cytomegalovirus-associated.

About this clone: Its target is unknown.

With 60 Vbeta and 13 Jbeta primers, the PCR was carried out. Sequencing used immunoSEQ multiplex PCR; TCRdb keeps in-frame clones, though not all of them. The table has roughly 66,000 clones, around 61% seen once; the top ten hold 3%. The origin of this receptor is a woman between 50 and 59 years old in good health and CMV-seronegative. Sequencing input: PBMCs.

CDR3 sequence (DNA): TGTGCCACCAGCGGACATTCCTACGAGCAGTACTTC. The encoded protein is CATSGHSYEQYF. The gene calls are TRBV15 and TRBJ2-7, with D perhaps matching TRBD1 (5 bases). Trimming removed 5 bases at V and 1 base at J, with 6 bases between. CDR1 is LNHNV and CDR2 is YYDKDF in the germline V gene (reference sequence). The CDR3 extends over 12 amino acids.